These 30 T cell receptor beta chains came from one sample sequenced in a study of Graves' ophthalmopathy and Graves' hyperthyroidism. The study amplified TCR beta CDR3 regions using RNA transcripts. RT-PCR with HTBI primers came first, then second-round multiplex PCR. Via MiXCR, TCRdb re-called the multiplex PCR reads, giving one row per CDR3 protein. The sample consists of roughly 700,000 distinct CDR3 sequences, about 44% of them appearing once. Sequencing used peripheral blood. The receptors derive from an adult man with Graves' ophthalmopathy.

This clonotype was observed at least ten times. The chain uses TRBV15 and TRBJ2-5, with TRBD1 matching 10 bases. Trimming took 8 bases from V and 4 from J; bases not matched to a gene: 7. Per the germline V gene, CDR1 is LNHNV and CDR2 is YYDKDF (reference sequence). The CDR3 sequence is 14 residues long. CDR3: CATSPGQGLETQYF. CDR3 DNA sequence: TGTGCCACCTCACCGGGACAGGGGTTAGAGACCCAGTACTTC. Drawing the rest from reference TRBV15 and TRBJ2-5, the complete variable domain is DAMVIQNPRYQVTQFGKPVTLSCSQTLNHNVMYWYQQKSSQAPKLLFHYYDKDFNNEADTPDNFQSRRPNTSFCFLDIRSPGLGDTAMYLCATSPGQGLETQYFGPGTRLLVL.

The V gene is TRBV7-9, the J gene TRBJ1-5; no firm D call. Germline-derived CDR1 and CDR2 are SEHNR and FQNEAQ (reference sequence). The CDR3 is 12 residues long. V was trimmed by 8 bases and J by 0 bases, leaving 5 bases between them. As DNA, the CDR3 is TGTGCCAGCGGTCATAGCAATCAGCCCCAGCATTTT. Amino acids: CASGHSNQPQHF.

The CDR3 reads CASSLAGGDGNTIYF. The CDR3 DNA reads TGCGCCAGCAGCTTGGCGGGGGGTGATGGAAACACCATATATTTT. This chain uses TRBV5-1 with TRBJ1-3, with D perhaps matching TRBD1 (5 bases). V lost 0 bases and J 3 bases, leaving 10 bases between the germline ends. CDR3 length equals 15 residues. Looked up from germline, CDR1 is SGHRS and CDR2 is YFSETQ.

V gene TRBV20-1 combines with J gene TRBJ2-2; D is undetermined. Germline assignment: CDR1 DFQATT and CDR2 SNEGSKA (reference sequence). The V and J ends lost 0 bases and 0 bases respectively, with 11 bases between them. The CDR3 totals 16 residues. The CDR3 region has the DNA TGCAGTGCTAGAGATCCCATGCCCCCGAACACCGGGGAGCTGTTTTTT. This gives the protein CSARDPMPPNTGELFF.

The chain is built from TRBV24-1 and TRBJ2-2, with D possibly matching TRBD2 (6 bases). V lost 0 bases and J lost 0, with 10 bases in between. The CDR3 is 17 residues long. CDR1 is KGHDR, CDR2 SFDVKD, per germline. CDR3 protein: CATSDLVSGANTGELFF. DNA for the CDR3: TGTGCCACCAGTGATTTGGTGTCGGGGGCGAACACCGGGGAGCTGTTTTTT.

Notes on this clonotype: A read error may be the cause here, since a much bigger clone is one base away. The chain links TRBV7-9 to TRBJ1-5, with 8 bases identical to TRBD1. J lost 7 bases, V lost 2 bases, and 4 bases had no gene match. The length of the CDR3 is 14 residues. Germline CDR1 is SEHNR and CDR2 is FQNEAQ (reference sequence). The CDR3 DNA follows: TGTGCCAGCAGCTTAACGACAGGGGTGCAGCCCCAGCATTTT. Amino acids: CASSLTTGVQPQHF.

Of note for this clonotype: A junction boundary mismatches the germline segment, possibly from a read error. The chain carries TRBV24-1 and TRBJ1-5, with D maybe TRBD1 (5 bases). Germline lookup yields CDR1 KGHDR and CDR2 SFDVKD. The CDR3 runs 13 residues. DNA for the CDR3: TGTGCCAGCAGTGGGGGGTTCGGTCAGCCCCAGCATTTT. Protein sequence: CASSGGFGQPQHF.

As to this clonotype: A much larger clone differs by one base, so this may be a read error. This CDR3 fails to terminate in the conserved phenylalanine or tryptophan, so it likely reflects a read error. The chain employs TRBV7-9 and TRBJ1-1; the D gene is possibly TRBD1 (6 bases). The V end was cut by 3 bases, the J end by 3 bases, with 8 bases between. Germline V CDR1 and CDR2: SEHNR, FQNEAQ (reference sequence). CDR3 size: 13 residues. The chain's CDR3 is CASSFRQDTEAFL. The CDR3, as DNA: TGTGCCAGCAGCTTCCGACAGGACACTGAAGCTTTCCTT.

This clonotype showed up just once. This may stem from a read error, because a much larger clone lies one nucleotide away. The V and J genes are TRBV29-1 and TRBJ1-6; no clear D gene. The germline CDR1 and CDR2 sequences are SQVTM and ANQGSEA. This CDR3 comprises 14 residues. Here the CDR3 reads CSVGEGSYNPPLHF. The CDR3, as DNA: TGCAGCGTTGGAGAGGGCTCCTATAATCCACCCCTCCACTTT.

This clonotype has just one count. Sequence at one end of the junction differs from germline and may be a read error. The CDR3 DNA reads TGCGCCAGCAGCCAAGGGCCGGGGGCGGCCTACGAGCAGTACTTC. Translating it yields CASSQGPGAAYEQYF. The V call is TRBV7-9, the J call TRBJ2-7; tentatively, D is TRBD1 or TRBD2 (6 bases each). CDR3 length: 15 residues. CDR1 SEHNR and CDR2 FQNEAQ come from the germline V gene (reference sequence).

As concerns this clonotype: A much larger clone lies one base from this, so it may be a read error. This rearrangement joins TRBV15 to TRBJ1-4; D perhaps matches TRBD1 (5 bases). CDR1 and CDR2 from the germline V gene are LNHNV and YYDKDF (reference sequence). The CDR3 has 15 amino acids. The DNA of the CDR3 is TGTACCACCAGCAGAGGATGGGGGGACGAGGAAAAACTGTTTTTT. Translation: CTTSRGWGDEEKLFF.

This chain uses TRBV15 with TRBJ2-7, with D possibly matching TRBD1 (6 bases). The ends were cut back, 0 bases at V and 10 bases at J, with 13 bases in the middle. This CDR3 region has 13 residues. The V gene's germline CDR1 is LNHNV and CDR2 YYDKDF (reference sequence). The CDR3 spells CATSREQGPRQYF. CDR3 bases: TGTGCCACCAGCAGAGAACAGGGACCTAGACAGTACTTC. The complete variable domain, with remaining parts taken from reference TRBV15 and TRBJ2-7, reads DAMVIQNPRYQVTQFGKPVTLSCSQTLNHNVMYWYQQKSSQAPKLLFHYYDKDFNNEADTPDNFQSRRPNTSFCFLDIRSPGLGDTAMYLCATSREQGPRQYFGPGTRLTVT.

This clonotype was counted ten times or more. CDR3: CASSRTGLNQPQHF. The CDR3 DNA is TGTGCCAGCAGCCGGACAGGACTCAATCAGCCCCAGCATTTT. This chain connects TRBV25-1 to TRBJ1-5; 7 nucleotides agree with TRBD1. V lost 6 bases to trimming and J lost 3 bases; unmatched junction nucleotides: 5. CDR1 is MGHDK, CDR2 SYGVNS, per germline. The CDR3 totals 14 residues.

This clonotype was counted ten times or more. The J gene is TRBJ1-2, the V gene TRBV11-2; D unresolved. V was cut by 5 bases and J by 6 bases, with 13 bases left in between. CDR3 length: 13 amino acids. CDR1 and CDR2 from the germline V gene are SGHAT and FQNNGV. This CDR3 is CASSLWGPNGYTF. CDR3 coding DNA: TGTGCCAGCAGCCTGTGGGGTCCCAATGGCTACACCTTC. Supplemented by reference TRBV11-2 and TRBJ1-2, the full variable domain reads EAGVAQSPRYKIIEKRQSVAFWCNPISGHATLYWYQQILGQGPKLLIQFQNNGVVDDSQLPKDRFSAERLKGVDSTLKIQPAKLEDSAVYLCASSLWGPNGYTFGSGTRLTVV.

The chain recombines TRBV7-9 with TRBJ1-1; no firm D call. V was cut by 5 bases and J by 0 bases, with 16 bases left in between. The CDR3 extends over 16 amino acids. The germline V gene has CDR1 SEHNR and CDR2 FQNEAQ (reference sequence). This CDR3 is CASSRISVSMNTEAFF. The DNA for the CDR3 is TGTGCCAGCAGCCGAATCTCAGTCTCCATGAACACTGAAGCTTTCTTT. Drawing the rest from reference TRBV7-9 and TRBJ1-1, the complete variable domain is DTGVSQNPRHKITKRGQNVTFRCDPISEHNRLYWYRQTLGQGPEFLTYFQNEAQLEKSRLLSDRFSAERPKGSFSTLEIQRTEQGDSAMYLCASSRISVSMNTEAFFGQGTRLTVV.

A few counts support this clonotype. The CDR3 is CASSLPGSPYEQYF. The CDR3 nucleotides are TGTGCCAGCAGCTTACCGGGCAGCCCTTACGAGCAGTACTTC. The chain is built from TRBV7-9 and TRBJ2-7; D unresolved. V was shortened by 2 bases and J by 4 bases, with 12 bases between the two germline ends. Germline assignment: CDR1 SEHNR and CDR2 FQNEAQ (reference sequence). The CDR3 has 14 amino acids.

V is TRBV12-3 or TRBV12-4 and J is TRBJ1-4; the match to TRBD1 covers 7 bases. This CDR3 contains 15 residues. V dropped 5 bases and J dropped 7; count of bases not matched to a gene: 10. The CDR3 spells CASSPSGQTSEKLFF. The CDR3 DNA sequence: TGTGCCAGCAGTCCCTCGGGACAGACTTCTGAAAAACTGTTTTTT.

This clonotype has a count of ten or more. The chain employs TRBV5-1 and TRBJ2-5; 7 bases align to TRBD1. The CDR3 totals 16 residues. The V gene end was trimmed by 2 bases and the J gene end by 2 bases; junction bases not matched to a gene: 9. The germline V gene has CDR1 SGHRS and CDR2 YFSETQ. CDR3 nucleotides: TGCGCCAGCAGCTTCGCGAGGACAGGCCCACAAGAGACCCAGTACTTC. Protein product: CASSFARTGPQETQYF.

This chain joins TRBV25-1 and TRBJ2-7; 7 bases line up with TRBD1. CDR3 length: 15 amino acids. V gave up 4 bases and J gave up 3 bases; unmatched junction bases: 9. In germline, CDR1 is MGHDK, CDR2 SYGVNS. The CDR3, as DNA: TGTGCCAGCAGTGGTCAGACAGGGTTTCTCTACGAGCAGTACTTC. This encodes CASSGQTGFLYEQYF.

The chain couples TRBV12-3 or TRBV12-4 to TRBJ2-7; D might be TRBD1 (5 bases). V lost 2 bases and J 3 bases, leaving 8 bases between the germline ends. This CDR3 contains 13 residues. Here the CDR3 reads CASSLMTDYEQYF. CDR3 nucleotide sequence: TGTGCCAGCAGTTTAATGACAGACTACGAGCAGTACTTC.

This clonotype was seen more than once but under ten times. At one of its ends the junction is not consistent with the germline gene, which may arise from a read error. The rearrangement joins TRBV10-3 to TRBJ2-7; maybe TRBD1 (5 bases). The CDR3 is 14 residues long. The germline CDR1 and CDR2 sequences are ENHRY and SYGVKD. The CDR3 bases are TGTGCCAGCAGTTTGCCCAGGGCCCTTAACGAGCAGTACTTC. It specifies CASSLPRALNEQYF.

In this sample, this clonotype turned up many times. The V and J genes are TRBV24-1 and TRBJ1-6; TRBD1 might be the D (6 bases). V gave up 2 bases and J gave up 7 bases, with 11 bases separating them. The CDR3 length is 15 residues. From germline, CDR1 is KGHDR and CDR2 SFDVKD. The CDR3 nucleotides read TGTGCCACCAGTGATTCCCGACAGGCGAATTCACCCCTCCACTTT. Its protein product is CATSDSRQANSPLHF.

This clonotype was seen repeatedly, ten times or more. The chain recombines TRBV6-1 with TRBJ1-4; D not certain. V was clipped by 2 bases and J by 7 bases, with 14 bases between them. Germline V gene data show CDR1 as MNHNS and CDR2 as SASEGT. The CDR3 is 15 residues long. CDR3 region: CASSEYGGLGEKLFF. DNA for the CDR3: TGTGCCAGCAGTGAATACGGCGGGCTCGGTGAAAAACTGTTTTTT.

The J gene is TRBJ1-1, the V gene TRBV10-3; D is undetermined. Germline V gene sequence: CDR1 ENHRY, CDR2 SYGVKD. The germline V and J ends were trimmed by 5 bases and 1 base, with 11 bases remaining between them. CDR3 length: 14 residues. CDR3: CAISYVSANTEAFF. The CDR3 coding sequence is TGTGCCATCAGTTATGTGTCCGCGAACACTGAAGCTTTCTTT.

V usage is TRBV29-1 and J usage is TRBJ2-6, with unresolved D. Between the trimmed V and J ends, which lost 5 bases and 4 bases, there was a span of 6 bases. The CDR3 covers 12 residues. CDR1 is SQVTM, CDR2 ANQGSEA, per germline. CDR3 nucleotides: TGCAGCGTTTTGGCGGGGGCCAACGTCCTGACTTTC. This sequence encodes CSVLAGANVLTF. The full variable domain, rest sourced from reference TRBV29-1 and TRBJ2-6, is SAVISQKPSRDICQRGTSLTIQCQVDSQVTMMFWYRQQPGQSLTLIATANQGSEATYESGFVIDKFPISRPNLTFSTLTVSNMSPEDSSIYLCSVLAGANVLTFGAGSRLTVL.

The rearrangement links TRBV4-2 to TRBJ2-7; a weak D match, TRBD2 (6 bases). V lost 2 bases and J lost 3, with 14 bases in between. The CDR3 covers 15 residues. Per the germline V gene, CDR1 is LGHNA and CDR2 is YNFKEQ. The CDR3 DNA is TGTGCCAGCAGCCAATCTGGAGGGAGAATCTACGAGCAGTACTTC. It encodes CASSQSGGRIYEQYF.

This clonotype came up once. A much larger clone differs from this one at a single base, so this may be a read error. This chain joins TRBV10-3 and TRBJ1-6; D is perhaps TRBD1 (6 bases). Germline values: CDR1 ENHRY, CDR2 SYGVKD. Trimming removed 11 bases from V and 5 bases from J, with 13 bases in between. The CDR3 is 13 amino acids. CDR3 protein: CAVKKGDNSPLHF. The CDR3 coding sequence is TGTGCCGTCAAAAAGGGGGATAATTCACCCCTCCACTTT.

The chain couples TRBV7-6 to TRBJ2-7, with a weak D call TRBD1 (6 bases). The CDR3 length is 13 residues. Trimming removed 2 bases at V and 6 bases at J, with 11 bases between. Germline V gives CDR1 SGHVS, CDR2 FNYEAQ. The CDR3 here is CASSLKGEGEQYF. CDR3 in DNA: TGTGCCAGCAGCTTAAAGGGGGAAGGCGAGCAGTACTTC.

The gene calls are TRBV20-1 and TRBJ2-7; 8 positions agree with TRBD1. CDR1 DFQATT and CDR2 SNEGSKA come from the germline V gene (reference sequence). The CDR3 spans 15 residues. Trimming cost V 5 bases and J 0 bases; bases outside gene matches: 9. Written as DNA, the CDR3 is TGCAGTGCTCGGTTCGGACAGGGCGACTCCTACGAGCAGTACTTC. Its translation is CSARFGQGDSYEQYF.

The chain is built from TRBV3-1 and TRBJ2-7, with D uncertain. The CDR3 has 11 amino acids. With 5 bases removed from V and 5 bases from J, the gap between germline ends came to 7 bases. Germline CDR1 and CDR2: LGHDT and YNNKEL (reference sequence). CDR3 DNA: TGTGCCAGCAGCGATAACGACGAGCAGTACTTC. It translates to CASSDNDEQYF.